This TCR beta chain emerged from a study of tissue T cells after allogeneic stem cell transplantation. As to this clone: Its antigen is as yet unknown. Genes here carry mouse names. The read ends 1 residue before the CDR3 terminus; that terminus is restored from the germline J gene.

The data were produced by immunoSEQ multiplex PCR, yet TCRdb's version contains in-frame clones alone and is incomplete. This table holds roughly 4,000 clones, under 65% found once. Study-level findings and limits: Only a limited share of tissue TCRs appeared in blood or spleen.

The time point was: mouse harvest day 7 after allogeneic transplant. Each mouse received 10^7 T-cell-depleted marrow cells plus 10^6 splenic CD5+ T cells by tail vein. This CDR3 spans 13 amino acids. Germline CDR1 is KGHTA and CDR2 is FQNQQP. The gene calls are TRBV23 and TRBJ2-7; the DNA was not compared with TRBD1, the D call given in the table. This clonotype originated in a female BALB/c mouse given C57BL/6 T cells with graft-versus-host disease after an allogeneic hematopoietic cell transplant. The source material was gut tissue. The CDR3: CSSSQQGAYEQYF. The CDR3 DNA, read in part, is TGCTCCAGCAGTCAACAGGGGGCTTATGAACAGTAC.